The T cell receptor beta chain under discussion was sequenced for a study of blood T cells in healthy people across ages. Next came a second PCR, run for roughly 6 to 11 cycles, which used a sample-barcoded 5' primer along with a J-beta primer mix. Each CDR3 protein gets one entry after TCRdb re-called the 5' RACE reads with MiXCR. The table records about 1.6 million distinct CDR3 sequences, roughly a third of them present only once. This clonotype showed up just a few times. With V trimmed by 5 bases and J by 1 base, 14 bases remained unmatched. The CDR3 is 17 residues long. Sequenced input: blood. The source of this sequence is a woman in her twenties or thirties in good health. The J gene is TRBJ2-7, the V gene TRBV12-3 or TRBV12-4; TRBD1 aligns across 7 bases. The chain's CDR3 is CASSPSGQGVLSYEQYF. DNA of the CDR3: TGTGCCAGCAGTCCTTCTGGTCAGGGGGTTCTTTCCTACGAGCAGTACTTC.